This record concerns one TCR beta chain sequence. What antigen it recognizes has not been identified. It has no much larger one-base neighbor in the sample; base qualities were not kept. These data belong to a study of blood T cell repertoires in COVID-19 (dated by TCRdb to about 2020). For the study in its entirety: Collaborator samples came from the United States, Italy and Spain and covered acute and convalescent phases of COVID-19. The material from the prospective study consisted of cDNA or gDNA derived from T cells, B-cell-depleted T cells, or PBMCs. Subjects who had been exposed to COVID-19, were actively infected with it, or had recovered from it provided the deeply sampled blood TCRbeta repertoires that made up the dataset. A freely available public database, intended as a resource for researchers studying the immune response to SARS-CoV-2, is where the repertoires were released. The samples were drawn from the first 160 participants of the ongoing ImmuneRACE study and from roughly 1,300 subjects provided by 6 global collaborators. The sample metadata nearly always contained a de-identified subject ID, COVID-19 status, age in years and sex. Where available, HLA class I and class II types were obtained from metadata supplied by the sample provider rather than from assay-based typing. Results and caveats for the whole study, not just this receptor: The quantity of clinical and demographic metadata differed by source and by participant and was supplied without curation.

TCRbeta CDR3 regions were amplified from genomic DNA using the immunoSEQ Assay, a bias-controlled multiplex PCR. The authors' analysis ran thus. Nucleated cell counts per sample were estimated from amplification of reference gene primers within the assay. To quantify the absolute abundance of each unique TCRbeta CDR3 rearrangement, sequence reads were collapsed and filtered. Productive Simpson clonality was computed per sample as the square root of Simpson's diversity index over productive rearrangements. The table comes from immuneACCESS by way of TCRdb, which keeps in-frame sequences with V and J called. Part of the clones is missing from these tables; in studies checked, under half for an unresolved V gene and the rest for unknown reasons. V and J calls and clone size follow that table, whereas D and trimming were derived from the DNA. In this sample the table shows about 400,000 clones, roughly 90% of which occur a single time. The top ten clonotypes cover about 1.8% of the sample.

Enrolling through a virtual design, the prospective study's participants ranged in age from roughly 18 to 95 years and lived across some 23 United States geographic areas. To assign participants to cohorts, the prospective study relied on clinical history that participants themselves reported in a screening survey and a study questionnaire. Recovered participants in ImmuneRACE Cohort 3 were defined by two consecutive negative NP/OP PCR tests, clearance by a healthcare professional, or resolution of symptoms. In the prospective study, whole blood, serum and a nasopharyngeal or oropharyngeal swab were collected from each participant by mobile phlebotomists. Over a roughly 2-month period, participants in the prospective study had the option of providing additional blood draws and questionnaires. Blood samples from the prospective study were shipped frozen or at room temperature prior to DNA extraction.

The CDR3 covers 11 residues, taking in both the cysteine and the phenylalanine. Here the CDR3 DNA is all that survives: 33 bases in frame from base 1. According to the germline V gene, CDR1 reads SQVTM and CDR2 reads ANQGSEA. Trimming takes 6 bases from V and 2 bases from J, and the germline ends sit 7 bases apart. This TCR was recovered from a woman in her thirties who had recovered from COVID-19. What was sequenced was PBMCs or T cells enriched from blood (not recorded which). The sequence links TRBV29-1 to TRBJ1-2, with the identity of the D gene unclear. The nucleotide sequence reads TGCAGCGTAACAGTGAACTATGGCTACACCTTC. Its protein is CSVTVNYGYTF. Extended through the reference TRBV29-1 and TRBJ1-2 proteins, this CDR3 yields the full variable domain: SAVISQKPSRDICQRGTSLTIQCQVDSQVTMMFWYRQQPGQSLTLIATANQGSEATYESGFVIDKFPISRPNLTFSTLTVSNMSPEDSSIYLCSVTVNYGYTFGSGTRLTVV.